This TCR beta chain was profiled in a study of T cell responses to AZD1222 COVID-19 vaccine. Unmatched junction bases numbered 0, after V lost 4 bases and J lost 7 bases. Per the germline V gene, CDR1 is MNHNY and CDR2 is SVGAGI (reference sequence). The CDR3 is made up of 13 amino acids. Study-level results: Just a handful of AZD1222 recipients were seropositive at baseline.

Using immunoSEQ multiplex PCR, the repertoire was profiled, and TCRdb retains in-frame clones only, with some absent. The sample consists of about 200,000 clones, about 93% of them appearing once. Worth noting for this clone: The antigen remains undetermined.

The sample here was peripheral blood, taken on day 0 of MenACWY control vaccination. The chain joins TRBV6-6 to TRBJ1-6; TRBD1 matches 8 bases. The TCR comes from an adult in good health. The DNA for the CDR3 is TGTGCCAGCAGTTGGGACAGGAATTCACCCCTCCACTTT. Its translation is CASSWDRNSPLHF.